This T cell receptor (beta chain) was identified in a study of blood T cell repertoires in COVID-19. Clones were read by immunoSEQ multiplex PCR, and TCRdb kept only the in-frame ones, dropping some. The profile covers about 280,000 clones, with 85% appearing a single time and roughly 2.5% taken by the ten largest. There are 14 residues in the CDR3. Deletions cut 9 bases from V and 3 bases from J, with 18 bases between. The germline V gene encodes CDR1 MDHEN and CDR2 SYDVKM. This clonotype was obtained from a woman between 50 and 59 years old who had recovered from COVID-19. The V and J genes are TRBV28 and TRBJ2-7, with D possibly being TRBD2 (6 bases). Material: PBMCs or T cells enriched from blood (not recorded which). CDR3 region: CASRAGGLGYEQYF. CDR3 in DNA: TGTGCCAGTAGAGCAGGAGGGTTGGGCTACGAGCAGTACTTC.